This T cell receptor beta chain was sequenced for a study of cytomegalovirus exposure and HLA in healthy donors. Germline V gives CDR1 SGHAT, CDR2 FQNNGV. The CDR3 consists of 16 residues. The V end lost 0 bases, the J end lost 3 bases, and 12 bases lay between the germline ends. The study ran its PCR with 60 Vbeta and 13 Jbeta primers. This table comes from immunoSEQ multiplex PCR, and its TCRdb copy is limited to in-frame clones, with some not included. The table includes 95,000 to 100,000 clones, roughly 74% detected once. Nominally healthy donors provided the samples, though records likely missed some immune exposures.

V and J are TRBV11-2 and TRBJ1-3; weak D call: TRBD1 (5 bases). Sequenced input: PBMCs. The receptor was isolated from a woman between 40 and 55 years old in good health and CMV-seronegative. In DNA, the CDR3 is TGTGCCAGCAGCTTAGATCGGGGGATATATGGAAACACCATATATTTT. This gives the protein CASSLDRGIYGNTIYF.